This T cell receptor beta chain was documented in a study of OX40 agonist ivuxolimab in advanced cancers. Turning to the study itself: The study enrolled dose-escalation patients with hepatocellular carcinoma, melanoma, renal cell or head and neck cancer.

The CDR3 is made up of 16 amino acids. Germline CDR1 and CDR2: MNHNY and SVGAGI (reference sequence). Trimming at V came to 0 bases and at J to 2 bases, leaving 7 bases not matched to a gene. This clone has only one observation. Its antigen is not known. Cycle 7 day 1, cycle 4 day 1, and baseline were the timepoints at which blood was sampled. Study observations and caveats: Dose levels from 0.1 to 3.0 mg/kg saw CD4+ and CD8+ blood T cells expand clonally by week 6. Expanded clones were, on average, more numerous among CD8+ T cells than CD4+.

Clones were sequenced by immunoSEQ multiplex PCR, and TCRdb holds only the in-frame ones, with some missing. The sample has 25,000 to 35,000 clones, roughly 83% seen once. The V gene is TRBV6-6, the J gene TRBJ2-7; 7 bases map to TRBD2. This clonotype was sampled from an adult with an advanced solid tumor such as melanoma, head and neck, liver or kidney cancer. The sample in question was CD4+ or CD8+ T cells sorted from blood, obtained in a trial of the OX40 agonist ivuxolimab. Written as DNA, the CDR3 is TGTGCCAGCAGTTACTCGGAAGCTCGGGGGGCCTACGAGCAGTACTTC. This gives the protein CASSYSEARGAYEQYF.